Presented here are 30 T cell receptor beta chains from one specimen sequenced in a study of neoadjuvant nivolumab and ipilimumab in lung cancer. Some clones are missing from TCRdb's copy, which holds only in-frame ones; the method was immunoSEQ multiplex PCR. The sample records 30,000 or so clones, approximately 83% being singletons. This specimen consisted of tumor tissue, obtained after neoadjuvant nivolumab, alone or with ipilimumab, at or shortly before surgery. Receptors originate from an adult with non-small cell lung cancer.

Here the CDR3 reads CASSWRRGPGDTQYF. The CDR3 nucleotides are TGTGCCAGCAGTTGGCGCAGGGGGCCTGGAGATACGCAGTATTTT. The chain employs TRBV27 and TRBJ2-3, with 8 bases lining up with TRBD1. CDR3 length: 15 amino acids. Germline loops: CDR1 MNHEY, CDR2 SMNVEV (reference sequence). V lost 4 bases and J lost 5; bases outside the gene matches: 8.

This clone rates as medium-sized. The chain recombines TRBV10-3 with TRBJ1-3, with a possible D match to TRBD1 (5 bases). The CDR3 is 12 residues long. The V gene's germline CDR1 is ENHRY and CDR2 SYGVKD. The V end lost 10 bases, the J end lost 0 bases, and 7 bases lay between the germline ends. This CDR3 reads CASGGSGNTIYF. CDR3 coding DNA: TGTGCCAGCGGGGGCTCTGGAAACACCATATATTTT.

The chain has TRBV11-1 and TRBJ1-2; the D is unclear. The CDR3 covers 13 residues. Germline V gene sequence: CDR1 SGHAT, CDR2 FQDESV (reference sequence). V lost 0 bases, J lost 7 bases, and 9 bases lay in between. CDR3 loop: CASSLASVSGYTF. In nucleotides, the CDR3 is TGTGCCAGCAGCTTAGCGTCAGTATCTGGCTACACCTTC.

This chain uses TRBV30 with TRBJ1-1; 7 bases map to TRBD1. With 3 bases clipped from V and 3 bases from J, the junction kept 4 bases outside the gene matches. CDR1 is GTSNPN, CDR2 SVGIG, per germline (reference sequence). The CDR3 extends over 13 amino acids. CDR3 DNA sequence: TGTGCCTGGAGGGGGGACAGAGACACTGAAGCTTTCTTT. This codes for CAWRGDRDTEAFF.

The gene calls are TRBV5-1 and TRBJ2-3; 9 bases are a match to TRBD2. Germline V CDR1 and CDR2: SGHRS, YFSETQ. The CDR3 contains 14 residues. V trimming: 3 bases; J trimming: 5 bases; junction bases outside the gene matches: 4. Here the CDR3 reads CASSSAGGRDTQYF. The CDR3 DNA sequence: TGCGCCAGCAGCTCAGCGGGAGGAAGAGATACGCAGTATTTT.

The CDR3 sequence is CASSFGGENTIYF. The CDR3 nucleotides read TGCGCCAGCAGCTTTGGGGGGGAGAACACCATATATTTT. This rearrangement joins TRBV5-1 to TRBJ1-3, with D perhaps TRBD1 (5 bases). The V end lost 2 bases, the J end lost 7 bases, and 10 bases lay between the germline ends. The germline V gene encodes CDR1 SGHRS and CDR2 YFSETQ. The CDR3 covers 13 residues.

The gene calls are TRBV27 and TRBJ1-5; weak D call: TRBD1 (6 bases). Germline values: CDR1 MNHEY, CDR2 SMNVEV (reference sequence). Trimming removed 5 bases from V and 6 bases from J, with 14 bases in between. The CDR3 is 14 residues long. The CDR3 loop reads CASSGGGTGQPQHF. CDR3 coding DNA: TGTGCCAGCAGTGGCGGGGGCACGGGTCAGCCCCAGCATTTT.

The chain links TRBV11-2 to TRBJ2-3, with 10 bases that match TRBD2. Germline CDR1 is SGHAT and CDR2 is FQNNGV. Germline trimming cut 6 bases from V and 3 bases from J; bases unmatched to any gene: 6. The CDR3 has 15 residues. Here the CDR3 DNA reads TGTGCCAGCAGTCTAGCGGGGGTACTTACAGATACGCAGTATTTT. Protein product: CASSLAGVLTDTQYF.

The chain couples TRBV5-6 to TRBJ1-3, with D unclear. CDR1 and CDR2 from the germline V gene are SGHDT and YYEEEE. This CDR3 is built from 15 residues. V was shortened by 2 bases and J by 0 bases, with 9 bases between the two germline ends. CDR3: CASSFGRTSGNTIYF. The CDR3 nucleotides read TGTGCCAGCAGCTTCGGACGGACCTCTGGAAACACCATATATTTT.

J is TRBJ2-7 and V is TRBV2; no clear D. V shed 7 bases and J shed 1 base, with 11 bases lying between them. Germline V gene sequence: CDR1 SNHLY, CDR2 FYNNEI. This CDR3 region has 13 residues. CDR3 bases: TGTGCCAGCACTCCCGACGTATCCTACGAGCAGTACTTC. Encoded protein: CASTPDVSYEQYF.

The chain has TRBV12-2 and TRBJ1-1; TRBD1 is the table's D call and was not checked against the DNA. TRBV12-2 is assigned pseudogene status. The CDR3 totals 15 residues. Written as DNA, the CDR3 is TGTGCAAGTCGCTGTAGAACCCGGACAGGGGGCGAGGCTTTCTTT. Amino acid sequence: CASRCRTRTGGEAFF.

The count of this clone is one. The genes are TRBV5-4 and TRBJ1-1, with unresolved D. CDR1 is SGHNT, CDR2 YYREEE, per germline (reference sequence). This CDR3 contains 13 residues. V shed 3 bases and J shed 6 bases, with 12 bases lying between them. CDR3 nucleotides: TGTGCCAGCAGCTCAGAGTCGCGGGCTGAAGCTTTCTTT. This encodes CASSSESRAEAFF.

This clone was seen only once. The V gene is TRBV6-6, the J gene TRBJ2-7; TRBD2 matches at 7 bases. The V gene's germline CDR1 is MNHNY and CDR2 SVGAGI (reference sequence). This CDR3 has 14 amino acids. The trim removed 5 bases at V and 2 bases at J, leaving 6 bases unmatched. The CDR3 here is CASSTGTKTYEQYF. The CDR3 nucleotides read TGTGCCAGCAGTACCGGGACTAAAACCTACGAGCAGTACTTC.

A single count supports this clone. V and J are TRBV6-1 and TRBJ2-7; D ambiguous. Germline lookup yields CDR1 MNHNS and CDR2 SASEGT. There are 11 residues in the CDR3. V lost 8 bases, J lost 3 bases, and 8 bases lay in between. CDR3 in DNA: TGTGCCAGCCTCGACGGCTACGAGCAGTACTTC. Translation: CASLDGYEQYF.

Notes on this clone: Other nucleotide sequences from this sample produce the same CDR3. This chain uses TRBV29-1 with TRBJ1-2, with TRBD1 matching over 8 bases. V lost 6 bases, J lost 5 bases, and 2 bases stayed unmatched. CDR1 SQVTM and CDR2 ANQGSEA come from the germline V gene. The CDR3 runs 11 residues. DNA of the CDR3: TGCAGCGTGGGACAGGAGTATGGCTACACCTTC. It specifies CSVGQEYGYTF.

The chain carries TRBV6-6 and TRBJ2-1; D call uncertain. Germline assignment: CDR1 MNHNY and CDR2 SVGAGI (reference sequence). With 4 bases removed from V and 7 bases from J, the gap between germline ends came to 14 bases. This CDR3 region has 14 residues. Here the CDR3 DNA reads TGTGCCAGCAGTTTGTCTAGGCGTAGGAATGAGCAGTTCTTC. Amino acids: CASSLSRRRNEQFF.

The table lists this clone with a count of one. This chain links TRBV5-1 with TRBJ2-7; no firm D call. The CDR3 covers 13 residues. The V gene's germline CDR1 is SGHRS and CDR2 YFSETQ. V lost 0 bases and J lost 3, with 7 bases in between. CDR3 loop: CASSLEGNYEQYF. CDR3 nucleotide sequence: TGCGCCAGCAGCTTGGAGGGCAACTACGAGCAGTACTTC. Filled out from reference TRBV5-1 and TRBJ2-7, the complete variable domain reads KAGVTQTPRYLIKTRGQQVTLSCSPISGHRSVSWYQQTPGQGLQFLFEYFSETQRNKGNFPGRFSGRQFSNSRSEMNVSTLELGDSALYLCASSLEGNYEQYFGPGTRLTVT.

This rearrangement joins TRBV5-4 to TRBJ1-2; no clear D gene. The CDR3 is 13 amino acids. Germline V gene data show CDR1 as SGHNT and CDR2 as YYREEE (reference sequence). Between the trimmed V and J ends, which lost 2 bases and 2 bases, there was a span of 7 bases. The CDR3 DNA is TGTGCCAGCAGCTTAGACTCGAACTATGGCTACACCTTC. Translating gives CASSLDSNYGYTF.

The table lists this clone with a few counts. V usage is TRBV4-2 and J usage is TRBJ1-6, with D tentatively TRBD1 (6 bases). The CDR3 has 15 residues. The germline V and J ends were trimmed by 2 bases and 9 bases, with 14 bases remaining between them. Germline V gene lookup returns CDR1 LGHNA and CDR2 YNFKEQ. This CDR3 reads CASSQQGGSPSPLHF. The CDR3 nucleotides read TGTGCCAGCAGCCAACAAGGGGGATCGCCTTCACCCCTCCACTTT.

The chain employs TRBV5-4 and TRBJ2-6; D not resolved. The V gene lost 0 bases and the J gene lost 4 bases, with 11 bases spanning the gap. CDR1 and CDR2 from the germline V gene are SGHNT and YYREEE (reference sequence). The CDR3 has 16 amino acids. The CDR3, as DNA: TGTGCCAGCAGCTTGGACTTTTCGGCAGGGGCCAACGTCCTGACTTTC. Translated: CASSLDFSAGANVLTF.

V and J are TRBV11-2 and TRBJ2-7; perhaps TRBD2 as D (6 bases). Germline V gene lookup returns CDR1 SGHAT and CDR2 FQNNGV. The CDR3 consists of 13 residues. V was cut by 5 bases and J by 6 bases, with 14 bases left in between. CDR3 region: CASSTRRDSEQYF. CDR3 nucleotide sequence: TGTGCCAGCAGCACCCGACGGGACTCCGAGCAGTACTTC.

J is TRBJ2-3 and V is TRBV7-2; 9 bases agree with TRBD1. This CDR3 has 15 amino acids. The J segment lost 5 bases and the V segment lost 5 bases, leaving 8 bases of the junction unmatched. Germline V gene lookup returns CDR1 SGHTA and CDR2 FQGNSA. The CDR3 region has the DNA TGTGCCAGCAGCGTTACAGGGGGCCGGGGAGATACGCAGTATTTT. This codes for CASSVTGGRGDTQYF.

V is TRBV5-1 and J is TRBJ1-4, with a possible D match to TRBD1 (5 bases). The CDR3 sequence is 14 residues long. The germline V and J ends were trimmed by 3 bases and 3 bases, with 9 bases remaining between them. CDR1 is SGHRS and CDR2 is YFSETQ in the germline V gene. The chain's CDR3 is CASSSDSSNEKLFF. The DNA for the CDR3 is TGCGCCAGCAGCTCCGACAGTTCTAATGAAAAACTGTTTTTT.

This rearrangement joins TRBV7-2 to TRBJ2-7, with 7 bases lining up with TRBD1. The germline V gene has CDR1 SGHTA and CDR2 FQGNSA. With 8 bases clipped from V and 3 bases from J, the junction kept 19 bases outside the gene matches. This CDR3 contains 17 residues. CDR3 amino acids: CASGDPTTGTAYYEQYF. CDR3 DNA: TGTGCCAGCGGGGACCCCACGACCGGGACAGCATACTACGAGCAGTACTTC.

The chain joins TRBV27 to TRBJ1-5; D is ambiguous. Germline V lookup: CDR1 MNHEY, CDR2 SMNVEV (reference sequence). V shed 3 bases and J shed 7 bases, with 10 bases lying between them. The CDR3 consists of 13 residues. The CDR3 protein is CASSLRVEQPQHF. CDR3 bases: TGTGCCAGCAGTTTGCGGGTTGAACAGCCCCAGCATTTT.

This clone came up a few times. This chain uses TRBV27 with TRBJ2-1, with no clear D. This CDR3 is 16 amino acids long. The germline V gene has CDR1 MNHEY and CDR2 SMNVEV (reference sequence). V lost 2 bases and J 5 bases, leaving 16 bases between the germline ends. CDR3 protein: CASSLASLQLNNEQFF. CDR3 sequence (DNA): TGTGCCAGCAGTTTAGCGTCACTACAACTGAACAATGAGCAGTTCTTC.

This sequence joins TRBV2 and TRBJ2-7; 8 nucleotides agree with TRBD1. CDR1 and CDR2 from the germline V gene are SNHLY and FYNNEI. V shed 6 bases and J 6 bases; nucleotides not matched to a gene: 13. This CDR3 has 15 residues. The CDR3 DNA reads TGTGCCAGCAGACTTGGACAGGGCACTAAAGGCGAGCAGTACTTC. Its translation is CASRLGQGTKGEQYF.

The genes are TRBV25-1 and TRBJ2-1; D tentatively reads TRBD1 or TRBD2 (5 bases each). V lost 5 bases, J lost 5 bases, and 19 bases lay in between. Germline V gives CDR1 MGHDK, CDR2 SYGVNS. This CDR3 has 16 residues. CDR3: CASSKIEGLVHNEQFF. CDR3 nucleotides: TGTGCCAGCAGTAAAATCGAGGGGCTAGTCCACAATGAGCAGTTCTTC.

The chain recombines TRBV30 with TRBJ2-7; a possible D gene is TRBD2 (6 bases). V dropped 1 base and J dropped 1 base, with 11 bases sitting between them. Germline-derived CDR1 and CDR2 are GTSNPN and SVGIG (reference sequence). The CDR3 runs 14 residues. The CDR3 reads CAWSEPSGSYEQYF. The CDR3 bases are TGTGCCTGGAGTGAACCGAGCGGGTCCTACGAGCAGTACTTC.

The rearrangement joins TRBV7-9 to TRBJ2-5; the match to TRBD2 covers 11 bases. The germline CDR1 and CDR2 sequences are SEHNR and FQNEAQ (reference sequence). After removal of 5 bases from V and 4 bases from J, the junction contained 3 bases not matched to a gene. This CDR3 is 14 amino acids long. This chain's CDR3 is CASSGSGRAETQYF. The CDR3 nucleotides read TGTGCCAGCAGCGGTAGCGGGAGGGCAGAGACCCAGTACTTC.